This passage covers 7 T cell receptor beta chains from one sample sequenced in a study of blood T cell repertoires in COVID-19. Assay: immunoSEQ multiplex PCR; the TCRdb copy retains only in-frame clones and omits some. The table lists around 310,000 clones, around 91% of them singletons. Sequencing was done on a sample of peripheral blood. Source of these receptors: a woman between 35 and 50 years old with COVID-19, enrolled during active disease.

The chain uses TRBV14 and TRBJ2-1, with 8 bases fitting TRBD2. Germline V gives CDR1 SGHDN, CDR2 FVKESK. V dropped 4 bases and J dropped 2; count of bases not matched to a gene: 4. The CDR3 extends over 15 amino acids. For the CDR3, the DNA is TGTGCCAGCAGCCCCGTAGCGGGGCCCTACAATGAGCAGTTCTTC. The encoded protein is CASSPVAGPYNEQFF.

The gene calls are TRBV2 and TRBJ1-5; no definite D call. The length of the CDR3 is 15 residues. The V end lost 6 bases, the J end lost 4 bases, and 16 bases lay between the germline ends. The germline V gene encodes CDR1 SNHLY and CDR2 FYNNEI. The CDR3 region is CASRRETSLNQPQHF. The DNA of the CDR3 is TGTGCCAGCAGGAGGGAGACAAGTCTTAATCAGCCCCAGCATTTT. The whole variable domain, filled in from reference TRBV2 and TRBJ1-5, reads EPEVTQTPSHQVTQMGQEVILRCVPISNHLYFYWYRQILGQKVEFLVSFYNNEISEKSEIFDDQFSVERPDGSNFTLKIRSTKLEDSAMYFCASRRETSLNQPQHFGDGTRLSIL.

This rearrangement joins TRBV4-1 to TRBJ1-6, with a possible D match to TRBD1 (6 bases). The CDR3 has 19 residues. V lost 5 bases to trimming and J lost 0 bases, with 20 bases between them. Germline V gene sequence: CDR1 MGHRA, CDR2 YSYEKL. CDR3 in amino acids: CASSEVVPGQSSYNSPLHF. DNA for the CDR3: TGCGCCAGCAGCGAAGTAGTTCCCGGACAGAGCTCCTATAATTCACCCCTCCACTTT.

The chain joins TRBV5-5 to TRBJ1-1, with D perhaps matching TRBD1 (5 bases). CDR1 and CDR2 (germline): SGHKS, YYEKEE (reference sequence). This CDR3 spans 15 amino acids. V was shortened by 3 bases and J by 3 bases, with 15 bases between the two germline ends. CDR3 in amino acids: CASSSEEGVYTEAFF. DNA of the CDR3: TGTGCCAGCAGCTCCGAGGAAGGGGTGTACACTGAAGCTTTCTTT.

This chain joins TRBV18 and TRBJ2-1; a weak D match, TRBD2 (5 bases). The CDR3 consists of 12 residues. Trimming took 2 bases from V and 8 from J, leaving 7 bases between them. Germline CDR1 KGHSH, CDR2 LQKENI. CDR3 amino acids: CASSPERYEQFF. CDR3 DNA sequence: TGTGCCAGCTCACCAGAGCGGTATGAGCAGTTCTTC.

This chain joins TRBV29-1 and TRBJ2-3, with 7 bases identical to TRBD2. The germline CDR1 and CDR2 sequences are SQVTM and ANQGSEA. J gave up 4 bases and V 7 bases, and 5 bases lay outside the gene matches. The CDR3 spans 12 residues. The CDR3 loop reads CSGSREADTQYF. As DNA, the CDR3 is TGCAGCGGGTCTCGGGAGGCAGATACGCAGTATTTT.

V is TRBV5-4 and J is TRBJ2-1; 13 bases fit TRBD2. CDR3 length: 17 residues. The V and J ends lost 3 bases and 1 base, in that order; junction bases with no gene match: 4. CDR1 is SGHNT and CDR2 is YYREEE in the germline V gene (reference sequence). CDR3 in DNA: TGTGCCAGCAGCTCCCGACTAGCGGGGGGATCCTACAATGAGCAGTTCTTC. Translated: CASSSRLAGGSYNEQFF.